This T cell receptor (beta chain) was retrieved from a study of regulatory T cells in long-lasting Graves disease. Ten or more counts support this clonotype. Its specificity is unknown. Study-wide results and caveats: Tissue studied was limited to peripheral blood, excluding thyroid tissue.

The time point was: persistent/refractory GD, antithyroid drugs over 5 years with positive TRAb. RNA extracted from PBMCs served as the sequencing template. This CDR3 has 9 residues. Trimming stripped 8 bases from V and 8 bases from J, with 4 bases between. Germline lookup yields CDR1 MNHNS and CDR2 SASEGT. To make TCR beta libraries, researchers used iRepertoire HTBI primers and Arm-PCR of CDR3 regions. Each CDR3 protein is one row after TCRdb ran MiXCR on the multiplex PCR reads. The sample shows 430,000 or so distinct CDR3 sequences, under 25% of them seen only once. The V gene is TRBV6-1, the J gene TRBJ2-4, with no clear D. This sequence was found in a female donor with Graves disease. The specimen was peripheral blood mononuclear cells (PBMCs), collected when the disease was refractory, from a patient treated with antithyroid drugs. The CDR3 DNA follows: TGTGCCAGCGGGGACATTCAGTACTTC. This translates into CASGDIQYF.